The clone carrying this T cell receptor beta chain was counted once. This entry comes from a study of control samples from healthy donors and cancer patients. Data came from immunoSEQ multiplex PCR; TCRdb stores just in-frame clones and leaves some out. This sample has more than 85,000 clones, with around 89% found just once. The V end lost 5 bases, the J end lost 4 bases, and 12 bases lay between the germline ends. Germline V gene data show CDR1 as SGHTA and CDR2 as FQGNSA. This CDR3 comprises 14 residues. Sequenced: blood. The sequence was obtained from a woman aged 45-65 years in good health. The chain links TRBV7-2 to TRBJ2-1; tentative D call: TRBD2 (6 bases). The CDR3 here is CASSLTRGYNEQFF. The CDR3 bases are TGTGCCAGCAGCCTTACCCGGGGGTACAATGAGCAGTTCTTC.